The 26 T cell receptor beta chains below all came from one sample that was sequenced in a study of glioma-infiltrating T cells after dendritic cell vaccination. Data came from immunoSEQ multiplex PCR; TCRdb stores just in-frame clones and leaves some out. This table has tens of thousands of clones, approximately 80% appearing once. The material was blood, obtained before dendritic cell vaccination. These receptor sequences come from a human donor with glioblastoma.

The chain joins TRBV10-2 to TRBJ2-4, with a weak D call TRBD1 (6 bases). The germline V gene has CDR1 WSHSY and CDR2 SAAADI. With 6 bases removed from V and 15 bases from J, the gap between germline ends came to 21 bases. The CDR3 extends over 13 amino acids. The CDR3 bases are TGCGCCAGCAGCACCGTGGACAGTCCCCCTTCGTACTTC. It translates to CASSTVDSPPSYF.

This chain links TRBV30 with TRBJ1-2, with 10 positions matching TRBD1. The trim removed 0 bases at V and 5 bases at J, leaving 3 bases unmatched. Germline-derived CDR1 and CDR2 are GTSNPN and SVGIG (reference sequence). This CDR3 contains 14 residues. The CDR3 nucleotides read TGTGCCTGGAGTGTGACAGGGGGCCGTTATGGCTACACCTTC. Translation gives CAWSVTGGRYGYTF.

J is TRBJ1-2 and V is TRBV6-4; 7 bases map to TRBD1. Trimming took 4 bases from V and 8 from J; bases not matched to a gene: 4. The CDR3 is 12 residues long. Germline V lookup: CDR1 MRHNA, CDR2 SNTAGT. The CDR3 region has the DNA TGTGCCAGCAGTGGTTACAGGGGCGGCTACACCTTC. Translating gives CASSGYRGGYTF.

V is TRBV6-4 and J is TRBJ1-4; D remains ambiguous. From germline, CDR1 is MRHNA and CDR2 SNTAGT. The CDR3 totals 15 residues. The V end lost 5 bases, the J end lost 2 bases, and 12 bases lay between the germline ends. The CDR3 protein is CASSSDWTTNEKLFF. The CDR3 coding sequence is TGTGCCAGCAGTTCGGACTGGACCACTAATGAAAAACTGTTTTTT.

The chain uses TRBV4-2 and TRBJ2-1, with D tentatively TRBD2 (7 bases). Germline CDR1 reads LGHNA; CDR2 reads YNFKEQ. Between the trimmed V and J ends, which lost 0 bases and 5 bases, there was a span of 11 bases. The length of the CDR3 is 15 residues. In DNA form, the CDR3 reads TGTGCCAGCAGCCAAGAACGGGGGGCGCACAATGAGCAGTTCTTC. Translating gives CASSQERGAHNEQFF.

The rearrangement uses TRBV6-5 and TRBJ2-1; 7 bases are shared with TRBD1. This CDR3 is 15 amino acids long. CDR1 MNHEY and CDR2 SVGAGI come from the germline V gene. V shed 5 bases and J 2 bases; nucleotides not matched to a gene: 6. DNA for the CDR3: TGTGCCAGCAGTACTCGACAGGGTCCCTACAATGAGCAGTTCTTC. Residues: CASSTRQGPYNEQFF.

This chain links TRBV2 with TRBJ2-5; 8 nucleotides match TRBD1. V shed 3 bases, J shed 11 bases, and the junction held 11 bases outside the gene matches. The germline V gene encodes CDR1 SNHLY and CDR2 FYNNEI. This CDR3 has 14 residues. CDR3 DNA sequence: TGTGCCAGCAGTGAGAGGGCCAGGGGGCTTGAGCAGTACTTC. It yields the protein CASSERARGLEQYF.

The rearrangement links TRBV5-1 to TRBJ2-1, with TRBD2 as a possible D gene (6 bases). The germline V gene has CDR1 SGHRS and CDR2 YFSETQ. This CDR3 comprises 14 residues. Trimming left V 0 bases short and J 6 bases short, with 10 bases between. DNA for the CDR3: TGCGCCAGCAGCTTGGATTTGGGGGGCAATGAGCAGTTCTTC. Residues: CASSLDLGGNEQFF.

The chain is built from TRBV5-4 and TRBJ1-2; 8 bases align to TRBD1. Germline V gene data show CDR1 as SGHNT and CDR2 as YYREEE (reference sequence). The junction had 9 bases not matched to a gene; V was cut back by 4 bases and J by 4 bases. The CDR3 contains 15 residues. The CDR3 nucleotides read TGTGCCAGCAGCATTCGGACAGGGATGGCCTATGGCTACACCTTC. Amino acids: CASSIRTGMAYGYTF.

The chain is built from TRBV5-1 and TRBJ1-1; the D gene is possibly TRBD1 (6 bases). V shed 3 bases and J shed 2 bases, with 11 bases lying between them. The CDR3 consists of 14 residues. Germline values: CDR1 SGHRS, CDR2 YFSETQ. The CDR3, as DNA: TGCGCCAGCAGCTCACAGGGTCAAAACACTGAAGCTTTCTTT. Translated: CASSSQGQNTEAFF.

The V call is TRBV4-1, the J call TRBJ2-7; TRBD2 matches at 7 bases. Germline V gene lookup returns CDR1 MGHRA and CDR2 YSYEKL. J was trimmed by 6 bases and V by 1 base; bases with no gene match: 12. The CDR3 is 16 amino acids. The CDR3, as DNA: TGCGCCAGCAGCCAAGGGCGACTAGCTAGTTGGGGCGAGCAGTACTTC. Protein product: CASSQGRLASWGEQYF.

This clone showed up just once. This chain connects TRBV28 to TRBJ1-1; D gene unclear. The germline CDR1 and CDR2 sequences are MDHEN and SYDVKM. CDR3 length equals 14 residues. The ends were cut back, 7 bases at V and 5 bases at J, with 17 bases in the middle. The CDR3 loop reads CASNPGGWRTEAFF. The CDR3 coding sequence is TGTGCCAGCAATCCCGGAGGGTGGCGAACTGAAGCTTTCTTT.

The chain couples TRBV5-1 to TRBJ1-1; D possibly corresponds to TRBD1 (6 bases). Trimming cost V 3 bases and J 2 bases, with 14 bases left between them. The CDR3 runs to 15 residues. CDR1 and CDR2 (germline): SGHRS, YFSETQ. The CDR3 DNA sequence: TGCGCCAGCAGCTGGGGGGGCCAGGGAAACACTGAAGCTTTCTTT. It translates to CASSWGGQGNTEAFF.

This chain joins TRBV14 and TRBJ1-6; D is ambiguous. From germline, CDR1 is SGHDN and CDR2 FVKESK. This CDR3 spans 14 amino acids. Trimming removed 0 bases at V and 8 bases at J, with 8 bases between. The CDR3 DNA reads TGTGCCAGCAGCCAAGATCCGGTCTATTCACCCCTCCACTTT. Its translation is CASSQDPVYSPLHF. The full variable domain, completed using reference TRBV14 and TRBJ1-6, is EAGVTQFPSHSVIEKGQTVTLRCDPISGHDNLYWYRRVMGKEIKFLLHFVKESKQDESGMPNNRFLAERTGGTYSTLKVQPAELEDSGVYFCASSQDPVYSPLHFGNGTRLTVT.

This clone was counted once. CDR3 sequence (DNA): TGTGCCAGTAGTATCGAGACAGGGTACAATCAGCCCCAGCATTTT. This encodes CASSIETGYNQPQHF. The V call is TRBV19, the J call TRBJ1-5, with 7 bases that match TRBD1. J gave up 3 bases and V 3 bases, and 5 bases lay outside the gene matches. The CDR3 is 15 residues long. Germline V lookup: CDR1 LNHDA, CDR2 SQIVND (reference sequence).

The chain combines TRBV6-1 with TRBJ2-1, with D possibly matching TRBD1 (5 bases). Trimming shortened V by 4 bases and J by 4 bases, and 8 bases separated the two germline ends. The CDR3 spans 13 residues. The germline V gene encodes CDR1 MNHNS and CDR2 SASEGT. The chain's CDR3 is CASSVRQYNEQFF. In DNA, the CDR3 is TGTGCCAGCAGTGTAAGACAGTACAATGAGCAGTTCTTC.

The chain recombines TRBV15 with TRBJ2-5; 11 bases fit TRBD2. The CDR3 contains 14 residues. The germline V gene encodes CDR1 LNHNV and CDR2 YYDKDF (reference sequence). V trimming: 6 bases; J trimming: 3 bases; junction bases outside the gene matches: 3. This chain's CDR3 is CATRTSGAEETQYF. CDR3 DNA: TGTGCCACCAGGACTAGCGGGGCGGAAGAGACCCAGTACTTC.

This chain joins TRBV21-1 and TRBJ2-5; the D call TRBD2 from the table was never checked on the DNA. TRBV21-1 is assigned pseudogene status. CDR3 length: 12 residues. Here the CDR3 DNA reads TGTGCCAGCAGCGAGGGCAAAGAGACCCAGTACTTC. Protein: CASSEGKETQYF.

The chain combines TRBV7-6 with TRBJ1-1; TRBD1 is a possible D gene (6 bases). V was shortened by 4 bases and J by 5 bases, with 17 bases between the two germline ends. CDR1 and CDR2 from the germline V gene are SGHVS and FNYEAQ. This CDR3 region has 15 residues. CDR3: CASSSADTGRTEAFF. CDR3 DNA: TGTGCCAGCAGCTCAGCAGATACAGGGCGAACTGAAGCTTTCTTT.

The CDR3 here is CASTSGGAANYGYTF. The CDR3 bases are TGTGCCAGCACCTCTGGGGGGGCGGCTAACTATGGCTACACCTTC. J is TRBJ1-2 and V is TRBV28; D possibly corresponds to TRBD1 (6 bases). The CDR3 runs to 15 residues. Looked up from germline, CDR1 is MDHEN and CDR2 is SYDVKM. V lost 7 bases and J lost 0, with 15 bases in between.

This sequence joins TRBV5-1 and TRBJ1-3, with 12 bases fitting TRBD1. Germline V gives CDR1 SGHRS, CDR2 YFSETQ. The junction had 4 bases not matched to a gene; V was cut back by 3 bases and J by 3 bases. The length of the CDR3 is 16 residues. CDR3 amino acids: CASSSGQGANGNTIYF. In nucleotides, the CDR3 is TGCGCCAGCAGCTCGGGACAGGGGGCAAATGGAAACACCATATATTTT.

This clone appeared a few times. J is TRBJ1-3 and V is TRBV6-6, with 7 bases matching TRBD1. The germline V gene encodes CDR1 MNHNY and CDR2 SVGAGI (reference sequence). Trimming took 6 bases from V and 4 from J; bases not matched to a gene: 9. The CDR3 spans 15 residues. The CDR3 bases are TGTGCCAGCAGCGGACTGGGACAGACGGGAAACACCATATATTTT. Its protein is CASSGLGQTGNTIYF.

The CDR3, as DNA: TGTGCCAGCTCACCAGCAGGGGGCGATCAGCCCCAGCATTTT. This sequence encodes CASSPAGGDQPQHF. This chain links TRBV18 with TRBJ1-5; 8 bases fit TRBD1. The germline gives CDR1 KGHSH, CDR2 LQKENI. Germline trimming cut 2 bases from V and 5 bases from J; bases unmatched to any gene: 2. This CDR3 comprises 14 residues.

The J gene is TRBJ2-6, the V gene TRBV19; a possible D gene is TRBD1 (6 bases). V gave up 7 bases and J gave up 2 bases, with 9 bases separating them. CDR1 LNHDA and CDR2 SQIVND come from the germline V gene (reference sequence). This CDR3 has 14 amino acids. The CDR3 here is CASIQGPGANVLTF. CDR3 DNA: TGTGCCAGTATTCAGGGGCCTGGGGCCAACGTCCTGACTTTC.

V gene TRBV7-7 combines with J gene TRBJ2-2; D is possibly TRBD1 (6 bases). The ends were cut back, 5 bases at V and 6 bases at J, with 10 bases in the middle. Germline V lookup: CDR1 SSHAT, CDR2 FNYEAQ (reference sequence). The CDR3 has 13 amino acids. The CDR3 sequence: CASSVQGSGELFF. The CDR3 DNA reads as TGTGCCAGCAGCGTACAGGGATCCGGGGAGCTGTTTTTT.

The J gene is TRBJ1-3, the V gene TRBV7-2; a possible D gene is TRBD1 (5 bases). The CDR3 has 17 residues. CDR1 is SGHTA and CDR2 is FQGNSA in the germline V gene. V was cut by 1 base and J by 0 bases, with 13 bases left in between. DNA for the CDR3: TGTGCCAGCAGCTTAGACAGGCCTGGCCTCTCTGGAAACACCATATATTTT. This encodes CASSLDRPGLSGNTIYF.